This TCR beta chain is from a study of neoadjuvant anti-PD-1 for oral cavity cancer. Background on the study: Non-progressing patients received a fourth nivolumab dose near day 43, then surgery on days 50-56.

About this clone itself: Its target is not known.

Six replicates per PBMC sample, mostly from roughly 500 ng of genomic DNA. Assay: immunoSEQ multiplex PCR; the TCRdb copy retains only in-frame clones and omits some. The data show 75,000 to 100,000 clones, with about 80% seen just once and 2.5% to 3.5% held by the top ten. The germline V gene has CDR1 SNHLY and CDR2 FYNNEI. Trimming at V came to 6 bases and at J to 2 bases, leaving 12 bases not matched to a gene. The CDR3 contains 17 residues. Overall study results and limits: Higher pretreatment blood Treg/Th17 ratios correlated with higher pretreatment blood and lower post-treatment tumor TCRbeta clonality. TCR analyses covered only three patients per response group.

This sequence was found in a person aged 35 to 85 with oral cavity squamous cell carcinoma. The sequencing used PBMCs, collected before nivolumab (anti-PD-1) treatment. This rearrangement joins TRBV2 to TRBJ2-3; 9 nucleotides align to TRBD1. DNA of the CDR3: TGTGCCAGCAGCGAGGATTCTCTACAGGGGGCCACAGATACGCAGTATTTT. It is translated as CASSEDSLQGATDTQYF.